A selection of T cell receptor beta chains follows, all from one sample in a study of blood T cell repertoires in COVID-19. The repertoire was sequenced with immunoSEQ multiplex PCR; TCRdb's copy has only in-frame clones and lacks some. The sample includes about 330,000 clones, 85% to 90% of them seen just once. Sequenced material: peripheral blood. The origin of the receptors is a woman in her 50s with active or convalescent COVID-19. Each CDR3 is given with its conserved first and last residue.

cdr3_aa	v_call
CASRDALRGSGANVLTF	TRBV7-2
CASSFKGGTANTGELFF	TRBV7-8
CASSLDWGVGVSTSLLNTEAFF	TRBV5-1
CASSRGTANTGELFF	TRBV5-1
CLLELLNEQFF	TRBV30
CASSLGGWGYEQYF	TRBV5-1
CASSLQPGHTQYF	TRBV27
CASSQRTASNQPQHF	TRBV4-1
CATGGAEQFF	TRBV2
CASSPQGSVYGYTF	TRBV18
CASSSGTVRTEAFF	TRBV5-1
CASSASGQGNSPLHF	TRBV7-2
CASSTTRQSAEKLFF	TRBV19
CASSYRLTGGVMETQYF	TRBV27
CATSDEGNYGYTF	TRBV24-1
CASRSRQNQPQHF	TRBV12-3/TRBV12-4
CASSDRRNQPQHF	TRBV6-5
CASRLGQNTEAFF	TRBV7-3
CASSSDKPEAFF	TRBV5-1
CASSFAPAAGEAFF	TRBV5-1
CASSYGRVYEQYF	TRBV27
CASSYSRTGNTEAFF	TRBV6-5
CSVDHLASNYGYTF	TRBV29-1
CASSPVGENSPLHF	TRBV18
CASSPGATFSTDTQYF	TRBV6-6
CASSYGALTDTQYF	TRBV6-2/TRBV6-3
CAWSVGPVSAGKNNEQFF	TRBV30
CAWSEGATGKLHF	TRBV30
CSVGAGGTDTQYF	TRBV29-1
CASSERTWTGNSPLHF	TRBV6-1
CATSDRQGTGELFF	TRBV24-1
CASSPLSGIGADTQYF	TRBV5-1
CASSLPDRYNEQFF	TRBV28
CASSRNRGHTEAFF	TRBV19
CSVDRGAEAFF	TRBV29-1
CASSQDGLVDTGELFF	TRBV4-1
CATGGLAGGPFEQFF	TRBV24-1
CASSQDLPGFSEQFF	TRBV3-1/TRBV3-2
CSVKPGGTSGANVLTF	TRBV29-1
CASSPDNSIYEQYF	TRBV9
CASSSPPAYEQYF	TRBV27
CASSPERESNQPQHF	TRBV6-5
CASRNSPGQGPDTQYF	TRBV25-1
CAISDPAGGSYEQYF	TRBV10-3
CASSQADREFSLNEKLFF	TRBV4-1
CASSLGANTGELFF	TRBV11-2
CATSGPGNEQFF	TRBV15
CASGGTGAITNEKLFF	TRBV21-1